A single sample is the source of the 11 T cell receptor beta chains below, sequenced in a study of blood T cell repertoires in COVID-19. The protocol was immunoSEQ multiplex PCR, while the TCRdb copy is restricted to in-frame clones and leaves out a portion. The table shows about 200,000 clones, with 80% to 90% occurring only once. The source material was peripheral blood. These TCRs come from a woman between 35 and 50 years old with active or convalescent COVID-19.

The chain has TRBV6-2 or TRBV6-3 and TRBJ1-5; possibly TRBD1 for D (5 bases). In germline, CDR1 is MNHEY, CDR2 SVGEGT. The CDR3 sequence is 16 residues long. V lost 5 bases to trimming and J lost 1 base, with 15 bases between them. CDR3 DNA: TGTGCCAGCAGTCGCCTCAGGGCCGGGAGCAATCAGCCCCAGCATTTT. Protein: CASSRLRAGSNQPQHF.

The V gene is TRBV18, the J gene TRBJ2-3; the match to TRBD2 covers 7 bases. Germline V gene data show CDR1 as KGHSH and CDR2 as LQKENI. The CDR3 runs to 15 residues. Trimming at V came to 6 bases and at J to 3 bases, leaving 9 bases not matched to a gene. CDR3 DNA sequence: TGTGCCAGCTCCAACAGCGGGACGGATACAGATACGCAGTATTTT. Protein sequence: CASSNSGTDTDTQYF.

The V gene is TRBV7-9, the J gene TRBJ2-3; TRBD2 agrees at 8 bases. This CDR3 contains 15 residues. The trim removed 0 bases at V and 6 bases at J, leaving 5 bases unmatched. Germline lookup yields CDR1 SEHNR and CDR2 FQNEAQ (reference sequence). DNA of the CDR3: TGTGCCAGCAGCTTAGCTAGCGGGGTGGCGGATACGCAGTATTTT. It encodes CASSLASGVADTQYF.

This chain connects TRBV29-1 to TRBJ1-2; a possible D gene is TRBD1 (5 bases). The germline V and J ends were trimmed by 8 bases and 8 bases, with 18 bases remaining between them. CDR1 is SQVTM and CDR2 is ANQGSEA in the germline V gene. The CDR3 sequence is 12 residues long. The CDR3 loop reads CSSMGGEYGYTF. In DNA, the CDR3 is TGCAGCTCCATGGGAGGGGAGTACGGCTACACCTTC.

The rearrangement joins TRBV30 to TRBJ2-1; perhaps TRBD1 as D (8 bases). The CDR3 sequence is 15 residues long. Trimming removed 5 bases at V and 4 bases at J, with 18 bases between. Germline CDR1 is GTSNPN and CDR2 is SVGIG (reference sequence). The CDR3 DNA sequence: TGTGCCTGGGGGAGCGGGACAGGAGATTACAATGAGCAGTTCTTC. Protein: CAWGSGTGDYNEQFF.

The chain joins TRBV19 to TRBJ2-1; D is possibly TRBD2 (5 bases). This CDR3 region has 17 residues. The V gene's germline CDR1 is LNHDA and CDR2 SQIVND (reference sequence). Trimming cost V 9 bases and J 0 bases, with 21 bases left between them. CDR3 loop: CASTERGFLGSYNEQFF. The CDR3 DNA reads TGTGCCAGCACAGAGCGAGGGTTTCTGGGCTCCTACAATGAGCAGTTCTTC.

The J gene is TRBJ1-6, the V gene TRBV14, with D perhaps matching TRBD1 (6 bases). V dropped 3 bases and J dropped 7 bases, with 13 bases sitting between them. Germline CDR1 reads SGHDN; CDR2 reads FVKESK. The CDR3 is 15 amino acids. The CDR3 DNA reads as TGTGCCAGCAGCCAGCAACAGGGCCCCAATTCACCCCTCCACTTT. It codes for CASSQQQGPNSPLHF. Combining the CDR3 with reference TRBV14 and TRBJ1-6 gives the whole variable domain EAGVTQFPSHSVIEKGQTVTLRCDPISGHDNLYWYRRVMGKEIKFLLHFVKESKQDESGMPNNRFLAERTGGTYSTLKVQPAELEDSGVYFCASSQQQGPNSPLHFGNGTRLTVT.

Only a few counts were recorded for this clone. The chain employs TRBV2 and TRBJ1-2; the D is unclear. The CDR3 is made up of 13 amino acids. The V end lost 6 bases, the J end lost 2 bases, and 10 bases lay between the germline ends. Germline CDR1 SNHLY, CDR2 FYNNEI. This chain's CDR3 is CASRGHFNYGYTF. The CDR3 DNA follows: TGTGCCAGCAGGGGCCACTTCAACTATGGCTACACCTTC. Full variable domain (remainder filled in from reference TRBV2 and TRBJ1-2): EPEVTQTPSHQVTQMGQEVILRCVPISNHLYFYWYRQILGQKVEFLVSFYNNEISEKSEIFDDQFSVERPDGSNFTLKIRSTKLEDSAMYFCASRGHFNYGYTFGSGTRLTVV.

CDR3 region: CASSLGPNQPQHF. As DNA, the CDR3 is TGTGCCAGCAGCTTAGGGCCTAATCAGCCCCAGCATTTT. The J gene is TRBJ1-5, the V gene TRBV7-2; no definite D call. V dropped 1 base and J dropped 4 bases, with 5 bases sitting between them. Germline V gene sequence: CDR1 SGHTA, CDR2 FQGNSA. The CDR3 contains 13 residues.

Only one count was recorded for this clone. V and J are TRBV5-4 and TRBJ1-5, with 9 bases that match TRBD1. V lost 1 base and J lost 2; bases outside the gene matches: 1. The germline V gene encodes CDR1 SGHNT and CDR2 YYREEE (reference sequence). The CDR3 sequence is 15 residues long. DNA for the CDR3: TGTGCCAGCAGCTTGTGGACAGGGGGCAATCAGCCCCAGCATTTT. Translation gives CASSLWTGGNQPQHF.

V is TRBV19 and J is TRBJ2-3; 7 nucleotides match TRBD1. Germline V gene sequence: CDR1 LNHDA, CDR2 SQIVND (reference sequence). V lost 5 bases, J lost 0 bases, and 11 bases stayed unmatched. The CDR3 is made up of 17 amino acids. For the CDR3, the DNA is TGTGCCAGTAGTCTTGACCCACAGGGGACCAGCACAGATACGCAGTATTTT. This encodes CASSLDPQGTSTDTQYF. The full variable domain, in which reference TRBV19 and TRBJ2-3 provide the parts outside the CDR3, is DGGITQSPKYLFRKEGQNVTLSCEQNLNHDAMYWYRQDPGQGLRLIYYSQIVNDFQKGDIAEGYSVSREKKESFPLTVTSAQKNPTAFYLCASSLDPQGTSTDTQYFGPGTRLTVL.